This T cell receptor (beta chain) was recovered during a study of T cells in Graves' hyperthyroidism and ophthalmopathy. Amplification yielded TCR beta CDR3 regions, with RNA transcripts as the source. The TCR CDR3 was amplified in a first-round RT-PCR using the HTBI primer set. TCRdb analysed the multiplex PCR reads with MiXCR anew, one entry per CDR3 protein. The sample lists approximately 220,000 distinct CDR3 sequences; about 17% were seen once. There are a few counts of this clonotype. CDR3 length: 14 amino acids. From germline, CDR1 is LNHNV and CDR2 YYDKDF (reference sequence). Between the trimmed V and J ends, which lost 3 bases and 7 bases, there was a span of 10 bases.

Sequenced sample: blood. The receptor comes from a middle-aged man with Graves' hyperthyroidism. This sequence joins TRBV15 and TRBJ1-6; no definite D call. CDR3 coding DNA: TGTGCCACCAGCAGGCCCGCGTGGAATTCACCCCTCCACTTT. Its protein product is CATSRPAWNSPLHF.